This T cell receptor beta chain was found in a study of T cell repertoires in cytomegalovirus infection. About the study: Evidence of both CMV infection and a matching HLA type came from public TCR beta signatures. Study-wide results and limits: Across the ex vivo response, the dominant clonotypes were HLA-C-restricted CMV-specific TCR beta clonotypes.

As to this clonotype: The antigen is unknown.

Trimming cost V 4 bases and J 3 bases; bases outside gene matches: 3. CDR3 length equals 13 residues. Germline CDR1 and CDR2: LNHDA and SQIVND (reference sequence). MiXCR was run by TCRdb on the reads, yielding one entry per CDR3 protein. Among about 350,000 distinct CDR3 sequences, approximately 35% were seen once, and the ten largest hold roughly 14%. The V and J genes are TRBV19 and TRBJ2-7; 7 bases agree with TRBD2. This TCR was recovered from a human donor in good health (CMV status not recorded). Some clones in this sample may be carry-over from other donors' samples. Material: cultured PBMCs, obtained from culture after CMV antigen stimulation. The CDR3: CASSRGEGYEQYV. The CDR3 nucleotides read TGTGCCAGTAGTAGGGGGGAGGGCTACGAGCAGTACGTC.